This T cell receptor beta chain was documented in a study of beta chain features in type 1 diabetes. There are a few counts of this clone. Its antigen remains unknown. Expressed TCRB transcripts were sequenced, since all the RNA that had been isolated was reverse transcribed. Clones were read by immunoSEQ multiplex PCR, and TCRdb kept only the in-frame ones, dropping some. The sample has 300,000 to 350,000 clones; around 8.5% are singletons. Findings of the study overall: The analysis here could not establish whether HLA type shapes TCRB rearrangement. Significant though moderate, a shortening of TCRB CDR3s appeared in all four CD4+ subsets of Type 1 diabetes patients.

Germline CDR1 and CDR2: MNHEY and SVGAGI. V lost 4 bases to trimming and J lost 1 base, with 8 bases between them. CDR3 size: 14 residues. The sequenced material came from central memory CD4+ T cells from blood. The receptor was isolated from a man aged 25 to 40 with type 1 diabetes. J is TRBJ2-4 and V is TRBV6-5; no reliable D call. The CDR3: CASSFFGAKNIQYF. DNA for the CDR3: TGTGCCAGCAGTTTCTTCGGGGCCAAAAACATTCAGTACTTC.